The 19 T cell receptor beta chains listed next were all sequenced from one sample in a study of OX40 agonist ivuxolimab in advanced cancers. Repertoires were generated with immunoSEQ multiplex PCR, while TCRdb's copy carries only in-frame clones and drops some. Among about 86,000 clones listed, 80% to 90% were seen once. This material consisted of CD4+ or CD8+ T cells sorted from blood, taken in a trial of the OX40 agonist ivuxolimab. All receptors come from an adult with an advanced solid tumor such as melanoma, head and neck, liver or kidney cancer.

The chain combines TRBV4-1 with TRBJ1-2; weak D call: TRBD1 (5 bases). The V end was cut by 4 bases, the J end by 3 bases, with 12 bases between. CDR3 size: 14 residues. Germline values: CDR1 MGHRA, CDR2 YSYEKL. CDR3 region: CASSRLEGYYGYTF. In nucleotides, the CDR3 is TGCGCCAGCAGCCGACTTGAGGGGTACTATGGCTACACCTTC.

The chain recombines TRBV5-1 with TRBJ2-2; TRBD1 matches at 7 bases. V shed 0 bases, J shed 3 bases, and the junction held 2 bases outside the gene matches. This CDR3 contains 15 residues. Germline V gene sequence: CDR1 SGHRS, CDR2 YFSETQ. The CDR3 loop is CASSLGGGDTGELFF. The CDR3 nucleotides are TGCGCCAGCAGCTTGGGAGGGGGCGACACCGGGGAGCTGTTTTTT.

The chain joins TRBV5-4 to TRBJ2-5; TRBD1 might be the D (5 bases). V was shortened by 7 bases and J by 3 bases, with 7 bases between the two germline ends. CDR1 and CDR2 (germline): SGHNT, YYREEE (reference sequence). This CDR3 has 11 residues. The CDR3 spells CASGAEETQYF. CDR3 bases: TGTGCCAGCGGGGCGGAAGAGACCCAGTACTTC.

The CDR3 coding sequence is TGCGCCAGCAGCTTTTCACCGAGGGAGACCCAGTACTTC. Protein sequence: CASSFSPRETQYF. J is TRBJ2-5 and V is TRBV5-1; D not resolved. Germline V gene lookup returns CDR1 SGHRS and CDR2 YFSETQ. The CDR3 loop spans 13 amino acids. Trimming removed 2 bases from V and 5 bases from J, with 10 bases in between.

This chain connects TRBV2 to TRBJ2-6; 7 positions agree with TRBD1. The V and J ends lost 10 bases and 4 bases, in that order; junction bases with no gene match: 7. This CDR3 region has 14 residues. CDR1 SNHLY and CDR2 FYNNEI come from the germline V gene. CDR3 region: CATRRGQGANVLTF. CDR3 in DNA: TGTGCCACGAGAAGGGGGCAAGGGGCCAACGTCCTGACTTTC.

The V gene is TRBV10-3, the J gene TRBJ2-7, with 9 bases matching TRBD1. Germline CDR1 ENHRY, CDR2 SYGVKD. The V segment lost 5 bases and the J segment 5 bases; nucleotides outside the gene matches: 7. The CDR3 is 14 amino acids. CDR3 in amino acids: CAISTGTGLDEQYF. CDR3 DNA sequence: TGTGCCATCAGTACCGGGACAGGGCTCGACGAGCAGTACTTC.

Worth noting for this clone: The same CDR3 can be traced to other DNA sequences in this sample. The gene calls are TRBV2 and TRBJ1-2; D gene unclear. The V gene lost 3 bases and the J gene lost 3 bases, with 5 bases spanning the gap. Germline V gives CDR1 SNHLY, CDR2 FYNNEI. The CDR3 has 12 residues. CDR3 nucleotide sequence: TGTGCCAGCAGTGACAGCTACTATGGCTACACCTTC. Its translation: CASSDSYYGYTF.

This chain links TRBV10-3 with TRBJ2-7; D not certain. The V gene's germline CDR1 is ENHRY and CDR2 SYGVKD. The V end was cut by 0 bases, the J end by 2 bases, with 2 bases between. CDR3 length: 12 amino acids. The DNA of the CDR3 is TGTGCCATCAGTGAGTCTGCCTACGAGCAGTACTTC. Translation: CAISESAYEQYF.

The chain combines TRBV29-1 with TRBJ2-2; unclear D gene. The CDR3 contains 11 residues. Germline V gene lookup returns CDR1 SQVTM and CDR2 ANQGSEA. Trimming pared 6 bases from V and 1 base from J, leaving 3 bases between. CDR3 nucleotide sequence: TGCAGCGTGCGGAACACCGGGGAGCTGTTTTTT. This translates into CSVRNTGELFF.

This chain joins TRBV7-9 and TRBJ2-7; TRBD1 aligns across 10 bases. V shed 5 bases and J 1 base; nucleotides not matched to a gene: 5. Germline lookup yields CDR1 SEHNR and CDR2 FQNEAQ (reference sequence). The CDR3 has 15 residues. The CDR3 sequence is CASSPRDRGSYEQYF. In DNA, the CDR3 is TGTGCCAGCAGCCCCCGGGACAGGGGTTCCTACGAGCAGTACTTC.

The rearrangement joins TRBV5-1 to TRBJ1-2, with D perhaps matching TRBD1 (6 bases). Trimming shortened V by 2 bases and J by 7 bases, and 18 bases separated the two germline ends. The germline gives CDR1 SGHRS, CDR2 YFSETQ. The CDR3 contains 15 residues. The CDR3 loop reads CASSLPLTGISGYTF. As DNA, the CDR3 is TGCGCCAGCAGCTTACCCTTGACAGGAATCTCTGGCTACACCTTC.

The chain combines TRBV10-3 with TRBJ1-6; TRBD1 might be the D (6 bases). Trimming shortened V by 6 bases and J by 6 bases, and 12 bases separated the two germline ends. The CDR3 has 14 amino acids. The germline CDR1 and CDR2 sequences are ENHRY and SYGVKD. CDR3 protein: CAIRPGQINSPLHF. CDR3 coding DNA: TGTGCCATCAGACCAGGACAGATTAATTCACCCCTCCACTTT.

The table lists this clone with a count of one. The chain combines TRBV2 with TRBJ1-2, with 8 bases matching TRBD1. With 2 bases clipped from V and 5 bases from J, the junction kept 7 bases outside the gene matches. Per the germline V gene, CDR1 is SNHLY and CDR2 is FYNNEI. The CDR3 runs 15 residues. This chain's CDR3 is CASSETGQGRYGYTF. Written as DNA, the CDR3 is TGTGCCAGCAGTGAAACCGGACAGGGACGGTATGGCTACACCTTC. Looking up the rest from reference TRBV2 and TRBJ1-2 gives the full variable domain: EPEVTQTPSHQVTQMGQEVILRCVPISNHLYFYWYRQILGQKVEFLVSFYNNEISEKSEIFDDQFSVERPDGSNFTLKIRSTKLEDSAMYFCASSETGQGRYGYTFGSGTRLTVV.

V usage is TRBV6-1 and J usage is TRBJ1-1, with D possibly matching TRBD1 (5 bases). V was shortened by 4 bases and J by 5 bases, with 17 bases between the two germline ends. The CDR3 runs to 15 residues. Germline-derived CDR1 and CDR2 are MNHNS and SASEGT. CDR3 region: CASSVKGEGTTEAFF. Written as DNA, the CDR3 is TGTGCCAGCAGTGTAAAAGGGGAGGGTACGACTGAAGCTTTCTTT.

The rearrangement links TRBV19 to TRBJ1-4, with 9 bases lining up with TRBD1. This CDR3 has 16 residues. With 4 bases clipped from V and 0 bases from J, the junction kept 3 bases outside the gene matches. Germline CDR1 reads LNHDA; CDR2 reads SQIVND (reference sequence). This chain's CDR3 is CASSTRQGATNEKLFF. CDR3 sequence (DNA): TGTGCCAGTAGTACCCGACAGGGGGCAACTAATGAAAAACTGTTTTTT.

The V gene is TRBV5-1, the J gene TRBJ1-2; tentatively, D is TRBD1 (5 bases). V lost 0 bases and J 5 bases, leaving 20 bases between the germline ends. CDR3 length: 17 amino acids. The germline CDR1 and CDR2 sequences are SGHRS and YFSETQ. The CDR3 region is CASSLEGRGPSEYGYTF. In DNA, the CDR3 is TGCGCCAGCAGCTTGGAGGGTCGGGGACCCTCTGAGTATGGCTACACCTTC.

Written as DNA, the CDR3 is TGCGCCAGCGGGGGACAGGGTTCGAACACTGAAGCTTTCTTT. Its translation is CASGGQGSNTEAFF. V gene TRBV10-2 combines with J gene TRBJ1-1, with 9 bases fitting TRBD1. CDR1 is WSHSY, CDR2 SAAADI, per germline. The CDR3 has 14 amino acids. The V segment lost 8 bases and the J segment 1 base; nucleotides outside the gene matches: 5.

The chain joins TRBV7-3 to TRBJ2-1; TRBD1 agrees at 10 bases. Germline CDR1 reads SGHTA; CDR2 reads FQGTGA. Trimming removed 5 bases from V and 9 bases from J; junction bases left unmatched: 7. The CDR3 is made up of 14 amino acids. The DNA for the CDR3 is TGTGCCAGCAGCCCAGGGGACAGGGGAATTGAGCAGTTCTTC. Residues: CASSPGDRGIEQFF.

The V call is TRBV2, the J call TRBJ2-3; D gene uncertain. CDR3 length: 16 residues. Trimming took 5 bases from V and 2 from J, leaving 17 bases between them. CDR1 is SNHLY, CDR2 FYNNEI, per germline. The CDR3: CASSQTPRGITDTQYF. The CDR3, as DNA: TGTGCCAGCAGTCAAACACCCCGTGGGATCACAGATACGCAGTATTTT.